This TCR beta chain was sequenced in a study of regulatory T cells in long-lasting Graves disease (dated by TCRdb to 2020 to 2023). A note on the overall study: Persistent Graves' disease meant more than 5 years of antithyroid drug treatment with TSH receptor autoantibodies that stayed positive. Antithyroid drugs had been taken for about 10.3 years on average by persistent Graves' disease patients in the clinical cohort. The study was registered as a clinical trial and conducted in China. A total of roughly 35 samples underwent TCR sequencing: some 13 from persistent and about 20 from newly diagnosed Graves' disease patients. This study used TCR sequencing and RNA sequencing of peripheral blood to compare persistent Graves' disease patients against newly diagnosed Graves' disease patients.

The CDR3 goes from the cysteine to the phenylalanine over 13 residues. The DNA shown is the 39-base CDR3, in frame from base 1. The germline V gene sets CDR1 to SNHLY and CDR2 to FYNNEI. V and J lose 1 base and 6 bases, and a span of 7 bases separates them. The library relied on multiplex PCR. The instrument given in TCRdb is Illumina HiSeq 4000. To build TCR beta libraries, CDR3 regions were amplified by Arm-PCR using iRepertoire HTBI primers. Before sequencing, the PCR products went through gel purification. As for the authors' bioinformatics: Gene usage analysis of CDR3 amino acid clonotypes relied on the roughly 60 TRBV and 14 TRBJ segments identified across samples. COPE and FqMerger were used to merge the filtered high-quality paired reads into contigs. Contigs were aligned with BLAST to IMGT TRBV, TRBD and TRBJ reference genes, and CDR3 was defined per IMGT. Highly expanded clones were defined as clonotypes with a frequency above 0.1%. Repertoire diversity was measured by Shannon entropy, and V-J evenness by the Gini coefficient. A clonotype found in more than one individual was treated as public. Clones were called with MiXCR by TCRdb after fastp trimmed the public reads at Q25, and only in-frame beta chains were retained. Rows with one shared CDR3 protein collapse into an entry with the most common genes and DNA. These V and J calls derive from TCRdb rather than the authors' analysis. The sample table records more than 650,000 distinct CDR3 sequences; 25% to 30% of these occur just once. Clones ranked in the top ten supply under 55% of the sample.

Paper-wide results and their limitations: Only the TCR beta chain was sequenced and analyzed. The authors acknowledged the small sample size as a limitation that may reduce accuracy. Persistent disease showed preferential use of TRBV28, TRBJ1-2 and TRBJ2-5, whereas newly diagnosed disease favored TRBV20-1 and TRBJ2-1. Compared with newly diagnosed patients, persistent Graves' disease patients had lower TCR Shannon entropy and fewer highly expanded clones, which suggests clonal expansion. More public clonotypes were shared among persistent patients (2,741) than among newly diagnosed patients (roughly 960). The study examined only peripheral blood because the primary lesion, thyroid tissue, could not be accessed.

According to the study, the label for this sample's time point signals: persistent/refractory GD, antithyroid drugs over 5 years with positive TRAb. For both TCR sequencing and RNA sequencing, RNA was extracted from PBMCs in TRIzol. The diagnosis of Graves' disease was made according to American Thyroid Association guidelines. Patients were recruited from an endocrinology department in Xi'an, China. From each patient, around 9.3 milliliters of peripheral blood was collected into an EDTA anticoagulant tube. Ficoll Paque Plus density gradient separation was used to isolate PBMCs, and no further T cell sorting was performed. An Agilent 2100 Bioanalyzer and agarose gel were used to assess RNA quality, and a NanoDrop 2000 was used to measure RNA concentration. This clonotype appeared many times. Its antigen remains undetermined. Per-nucleotide qualities are absent, and no much larger clonotype sits a single base away.

The TCR was taken from a female donor with Graves disease. The starting material was peripheral blood mononuclear cells (PBMCs), obtained when the disease was refractory, from a patient treated with antithyroid drugs. The receptor chain draws on TRBV2 and TRBJ1-5; the D segment cannot be called with confidence. The nucleotides read TGTGCCAGCAGTGAAGAGGGTTCTCAGCCCCAGCATTTT. Translated, it gives CASSEEGSQPQHF.